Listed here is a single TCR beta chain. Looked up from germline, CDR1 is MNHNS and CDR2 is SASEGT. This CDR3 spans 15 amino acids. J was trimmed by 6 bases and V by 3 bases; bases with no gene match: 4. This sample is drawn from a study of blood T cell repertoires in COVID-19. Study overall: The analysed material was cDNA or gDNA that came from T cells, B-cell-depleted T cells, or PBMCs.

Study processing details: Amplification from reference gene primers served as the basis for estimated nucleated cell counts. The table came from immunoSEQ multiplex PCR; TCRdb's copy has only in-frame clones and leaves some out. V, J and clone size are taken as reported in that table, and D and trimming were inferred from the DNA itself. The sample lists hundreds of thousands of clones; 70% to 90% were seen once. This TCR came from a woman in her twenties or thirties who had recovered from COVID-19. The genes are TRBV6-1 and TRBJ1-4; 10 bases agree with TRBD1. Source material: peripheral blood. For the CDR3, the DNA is TGTGCCAGCAGTGAGGGACAGGGGTGGGATGAAAAACTGTTTTTT. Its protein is CASSEGQGWDEKLFF.